Listed below are T cell receptor beta chains from one sample, sequenced in a study of cytomegalovirus exposure and HLA in healthy donors. Generated by immunoSEQ multiplex PCR, the TCRdb table keeps only in-frame clones and is missing some. The sample holds under 150,000 clones, around 81% seen once. Specimen: PBMCs. These receptors were obtained from a woman between 25 and 40 years old in good health and CMV-seronegative. Both conserved end residues are trimmed from each CDR3. Only some rows state a clone size, as once, few, many or a class for expanded clones.

>many|TRBV7-9|TRBJ2-7
ASSFSLAGSYEQY
>.|TRBV6-5|TRBJ2-7
ASGTSGGGPYEQY
>.|TRBV15|TRBJ1-2
ATSRDLSQIYGYT
>.|TRBV7-9|TRBJ2-7
ASSLGTRVHEQY
>few|TRBV5-4|TRBJ2-3
ASSLGLAGGDTDTQY
>.|TRBV28|TRBJ2-5
ASSSPGQAHQETQY
>.|TRBV7-2|TRBJ2-3
ASSPRRVLPDTQY
>.|TRBV5-1|TRBJ2-1
ASSPGPPRGNEQF
>.|TRBV28|TRBJ2-7
ASSLPGAYEQY
>.|TRBV5-1|TRBJ2-1
ASSSHLRGSEQF
>.|TRBV19|TRBJ2-7
ASSILRDSEQY
>.|TRBV11-2|TRBJ2-1
ASSLGLAGAYNEQF
>.|TRBV5-1|TRBJ1-3
ASSLESAGNTIY
>once|TRBV14|TRBJ2-7
ASSRRLAGVSYEQY
>.|TRBV10-2|TRBJ1-6
ASSDTRNYNSPLH
>.|TRBV7-2|TRBJ2-7
ASSLDPSAYYEQY
>once|TRBV5-1|TRBJ1-4
ASGLRGDEKLF
>many|TRBV7-8|TRBJ2-7
ASSLRQGPSYEQY
>.|TRBV19|TRBJ2-3
ATQAGGNTDTQY
>.|TRBV23-1|TRBJ2-7
ASSQSNGTAYEQY
>.|TRBV14|TRBJ2-7
ASSQNLRTSGSHEQY
>.|TRBV14|TRBJ2-7
ASSPHLAGGKAWQY
>.|TRBV27|TRBJ2-1
ASSFSQGYNEQF
>.|TRBV5-4|TRBJ2-7
ASSFATSAYEQY
>.|TRBV4-3|TRBJ1-5
ASSQARDSKYSNQPQH
>.|TRBV7-2|TRBJ2-1
ASSFKTGWLNEQF
>.|TRBV19|TRBJ1-1
ASSIGGGGQLNTEAF
>.|TRBV28|TRBJ2-3
ASRRQGADTQY
>.|TRBV4-3|TRBJ2-7
ASSQVGTGASYEQY
>.|TRBV6-1|TRBJ1-1
ASSGTGVNTEAF
>.|TRBV29-1|TRBJ2-7
SVEGGTSGDYEQY
>.|TRBV27|TRBJ2-1
ASSSIAGGYNEQF
>once|TRBV11-2|TRBJ1-2
ASSLGDRTDYGYT
>.|TRBV4-3|TRBJ2-7
ASSQGSSGSYEQY
>.|TRBV1|TRBJ1-5
TSSQIQGSNQPQH
>few|TRBV27|TRBJ2-1
ASGDSYHNEQF
>.|TRBV27|TRBJ2-1
ASSRSSGRLYNEQF
>.|TRBV25-1|TRBJ1-2
ASSEYYHYGCT
>.|TRBV4-2|TRBJ2-2
ASRPGTGNTGELF
>.|TRBV14|TRBJ2-4
ASSHTRGTIGLGDIQY
>.|TRBV18|.
ASSPSRDPAGGLEPYEQY
>few|TRBV5-1|TRBJ2-7
ASSNWGLAGDEQY
>.|TRBV10-3|TRBJ2-1
AISEGLAGDGEQF
>.|TRBV9|TRBJ2-1
ASSGVLPPDSNFYNEQF
>.|TRBV18|TRBJ1-3
ASSHRDSYSQGNTIY
>.|TRBV11-2|TRBJ2-1
ASSWGQGGEQF
>.|TRBV28|TRBJ2-1
ASSLRGRVREQF